The text below deals with one TCR beta chain. This clonotype has just a few counts. No antigen is known for it. The sample holds no much larger clone one base away, and base qualities are not on file. The CDR3 covers 11 residues, taking in both the cysteine and the phenylalanine. Just the 33-base CDR3 DNA is kept, in frame starting at base 1. V has 10 bases trimmed and J has 8 bases trimmed; junction bases matching no gene number 5. For CDR1 and CDR2, the germline V gene lists MNHEY and SVGEGT. The sample comes from a study of blood T cells in healthy people across ages (dated by TCRdb to 2014 to 2015). Looking at the study overall: In model experiments, roughly one uniquely barcoded TCR beta cDNA molecule per two T cells was captured by template switching. Using deep sequencing normalized with unique cDNA molecular identifiers, the study measured how TCR beta repertoire diversity changes with age. The donors were split into four age groups: young (average roughly 15 years), middle-aged (nearly 40), aged (about 56) and long-lived (over 80). Two additional independent replicas of 1 million unique cDNA reads from the same blood draw were analyzed for two donors (one aged 18 to 30 and one aged 80 or older). General study outcomes and caveats: As age increased, observed TCR beta diversity per million T cells dropped in a roughly linear way, and a significant reduction was already evident by age 40. The long-lived group showed more naive CD4+ T cells, fewer expanded clones and increased TCR diversity than the aged group, suggesting age selection. Total diversity estimates from one million sequenced T cells were considered lower bounds and underestimates. Donor CMV infection status was unknown, potentially confounding age-related changes in expanded clonotypes. Because profiling used bulk unsorted PBMCs, naive and antigen-experienced compartments could not be compared conclusively. The percentage of naive T cells measured by flow cytometry correlated strongly with observed TCR beta diversity.

Systemically healthy Caucasian individuals from Russia, approximately 39 in total and aged about 6 to 95 years, were included as donors. Roughly 10 milliliters of peripheral blood were drawn from each donor into EDTA-treated Vacutainer tubes. Ficoll-Paque density-gradient centrifugation was used to isolate PBMCs, with at least 6.5 million per sample. Total RNA, at least 6 micrograms per sample, was extracted from PBMCs with Trizol reagent. The percentages of naive CD45RAhigh/CD27high T cells were determined by flow cytometry on a PBMC aliquot from every donor. The receptor library was made with 5' RACE. The sequencing machine was an Illumina HiSeq 2500. The second PCR ran for roughly 7 to 12 cycles and used a J-beta primer mix along with a sample-barcoded 5' primer. A unique molecular identifier was introduced onto each TCR beta cDNA molecule by a template-switch 5' adaptor carrying 12 random nucleotides. Each sample yielded at least 2.5 million CDR3-containing paired-end reads. First-strand cDNA synthesis was performed from all RNA using the Mint cDNA synthesis kit, with priming by a TRBC-specific oligonucleotide. Following uracil-DNA glycosylase treatment, all cDNA underwent a first 18-cycle PCR with the universal primers M1SS and BC2_uni_R. The source study handled its data this way. For normalization, 1 million high-quality reads were randomly selected from each sample, with every read carrying a distinct molecular identifier. Instead of being binned into consensus sequences, reads with shared molecular identifiers were discarded. CDR3 identification, clonotype clustering and error correction used MiTCR with a Q25 quality threshold and the strictest error-elimination algorithm. Lower-bound total TCR beta diversity was estimated with a nonparametric unseen species model using Euler transformation. Clones were called with MiXCR by TCRdb after fastp trimmed the public reads at Q25, and only in-frame beta chains were retained. Every distinct CDR3 protein forms one entry, paired with its most common genes and DNA. TCRdb assigned the V and J calls; the authors' analysis was not used. This sample holds a few hundred thousand distinct CDR3 sequences; about 25% were observed only once. Jointly, the top ten make up approximately 4% of the sample.

The sample was also linked to a second study, of T cells of mothers and their children. The second study's paper adds: Nine systemically healthy Caucasian individuals served as donors, namely three mothers together with their six children. cDNA synthesis consumed the entire amount of extracted RNA, loaded at 1.5 ug RNA in each 15 ul reaction. In the second PCR, sample barcodes and 2-4 random nucleotides were introduced via the M1S primer. Over 10 million TCR beta CDR3 reads came from each mother, compared with 2.5 million to 3.5 million reads from each child. TCR recombination output is similarly shaped by thymic selection in related and unrelated pairs, with a minor effect exerted by inherited differences. Related mother-child pairs always showed normalized repertoire overlap that was slightly higher than in unrelated mother-child pairs, though the difference was never significant. With a sensitivity of approximately 93 clones per million clonotypes, no persistent microchimeric T cell clones were detected. To look for features that set related mother-child pairs apart from unrelated individuals, the researchers ran deep NGS to compare the TCR beta repertoires of mothers and children. The mean age was 40 +/- 4 years for the mothers and around 10 +/- 4 years for the children. After adapters were ligated using NEBNext reagents, the libraries underwent 100+100 nt paired-end sequencing on an Illumina HiSeq 2000. Mother and child libraries were prepared a month apart and sequenced in separate runs to prevent cross-contamination. For each donor, somewhere between 500,000 and 2,000,000 distinct TCR beta clonotypes were identified. Naive TCR beta clonotypes were estimated from low-frequency clonotypes matched to each donor's FACS-determined naive share, without sorting.

The sample was blood. The clonotype comes from a boy aged 2-9 years in good health. The chain couples TRBV6-2 or TRBV6-3 to TRBJ2-1, with 7 bases aligning to TRBD2. The DNA sequence is given as TGTGCCACACGGGGGGTCCATGAGCAGTTCTTC. This encodes CATRGVHEQFF.